This TCR beta chain is drawn from a study of neurological immune-mediated disorders. Study results and caveats: HTLV-1-associated myelopathy led in TCR clonal expansion, while multiple sclerosis ranked lowest, below healthy controls. CDR3 amino acid sequences found in expanded clones were never shared across subjects, suggesting private repertoires in all groups.

The method for making cDNA was 5'RACE, and it used 10-nucleotide random UMIs. TCRdb fed the 5' RACE reads into MiXCR, producing one record per CDR3 protein. The data hold tens of thousands of distinct CDR3 sequences, with roughly 15% observed a single time. This clonotype has a count of ten or more. Its antigen is not identified. J was trimmed by 7 bases and V by 2 bases; bases with no gene match: 5. CDR3 size: 15 residues. Germline V gives CDR1 SGHRS, CDR2 YFSETQ. PBMCs stored at -80 C, 2 million in total, were the source of the unsorted libraries. This chain uses TRBV5-1 with TRBJ1-6, with TRBD1 matching 8 bases. The source is a woman in her 50s with HTLV-1-associated myelopathy (HAM/TSP). Sequencing was carried out using PBMCs. CDR3 amino acids: CASSLENRGNSPLHF. The CDR3 DNA reads as TGCGCCAGCAGCTTAGAAAACAGGGGGAATTCACCCCTCCACTTT.